The 9 T cell receptor beta chains below come from one sample, sequenced in a study of sequential checkpoint blockade in melanoma (dated by TCRdb to about 2019). The library relied on the immunoSEQ multiplex PCR assay. As stored in TCRdb, this immuneACCESS dataset retains in-frame rearrangements with V and J assigned. A fraction of the clones does not appear; measured against another copy, unresolved V genes explain less than half of the discrepancy, and the remainder lacks a known reason. Recorded for this sample are fewer than 15,000 clones; around 67% of them occurred a single time. The ten largest clones take up approximately 18% of the sample. Read against the paper, the sample's treatment or condition label means: randomized to nivolumab then ipilimumab (arm A) or the reverse (arm B). The specimen comprised CD8+ T cells sorted from blood (inferred from file names), sampled from a patient given nivolumab and ipilimumab in sequence. These receptors were obtained from a human donor with melanoma.

The genes are TRBV21-1 and TRBJ1-1; the D call of TRBD1 is as the table states it, not checked on the DNA. TRBV21-1 represents a pseudogene. CDR3 size: 13 residues. CDR3: CASSPTVEAEAFF. CDR3 DNA: TGTGCCAGCAGCCCCACAGTCGAAGCTGAAGCTTTCTTT.

In the case of this clone: Other DNA sequences in this sample translate to the same CDR3. The CDR3 spells CASSPPGVSTDTQYF. In DNA, the CDR3 is TGTGCCAGCAGTCCCCCGGGGGTTAGCACAGATACGCAGTATTTT. The chain uses TRBV7-9 and TRBJ2-3; perhaps TRBD2 as D (6 bases). CDR1 and CDR2 (germline): SEHNR, FQNEAQ (reference sequence). The CDR3 covers 15 residues. Trimming left V 6 bases short and J 0 bases short, with 13 bases between. Looking up the rest from reference TRBV7-9 and TRBJ2-3 gives the full variable domain: DTGVSQNPRHKITKRGQNVTFRCDPISEHNRLYWYRQTLGQGPEFLTYFQNEAQLEKSRLLSDRFSAERPKGSFSTLEIQRTEQGDSAMYLCASSPPGVSTDTQYFGPGTRLTVL.

In this sample, this clone turned up once. The chain carries TRBV7-9 and TRBJ2-3; 7 bases are a match to TRBD1. The CDR3 contains 15 residues. The germline V gene has CDR1 SEHNR and CDR2 FQNEAQ (reference sequence). V was clipped by 6 bases and J by 0 bases; unmatched bases: 6. This chain's CDR3 is CASRPTGISTDTQYF. CDR3 nucleotides: TGTGCCAGCAGACCGACAGGGATCAGCACAGATACGCAGTATTTT.

The chain joins TRBV4-2 to TRBJ1-5; maybe TRBD1 (6 bases). V gave up 5 bases and J gave up 0 bases, with 17 bases separating them. The CDR3 extends over 17 amino acids. Germline loops: CDR1 LGHNA, CDR2 YNFKEQ. DNA of the CDR3: TGTGCCAGCAGCGCCACACAGGGCAGCCATAGCAATCAGCCCCAGCATTTT. This sequence encodes CASSATQGSHSNQPQHF.

The rearrangement joins TRBV19 to TRBJ2-4; 7 nucleotides agree with TRBD1. Germline trimming cut 3 bases from V and 8 bases from J; bases unmatched to any gene: 7. The V gene's germline CDR1 is LNHDA and CDR2 SQIVND (reference sequence). The CDR3 has 14 residues. The CDR3 nucleotides read TGTGCCAGTAGTATTAGACAGGGTGGAGACATTCAGTACTTC. It codes for CASSIRQGGDIQYF.

The chain links TRBV10-1 to TRBJ1-2; D is unclear. V was pared by 3 bases and J by 3 bases, with 5 bases between. CDR1 is WNHNN and CDR2 is SYGVQD in the germline V gene (reference sequence). This CDR3 contains 12 residues. The CDR3 DNA sequence: TGCGCCAGCAGTGATACAGACTATGGCTACACCTTC. Its translation is CASSDTDYGYTF.

The V gene is TRBV19, the J gene TRBJ1-5; weak D call: TRBD1 (5 bases). The CDR3 extends over 15 amino acids. Trimming left V 3 bases short and J 1 base short, with 10 bases between. CDR1 LNHDA and CDR2 SQIVND come from the germline V gene (reference sequence). The CDR3 spells CASSIQGLSNQPQHF. The CDR3 DNA reads as TGTGCCAGTAGTATCCAGGGACTAAGCAATCAGCCCCAGCATTTT. Drawing the rest from reference TRBV19 and TRBJ1-5, the complete variable domain is DGGITQSPKYLFRKEGQNVTLSCEQNLNHDAMYWYRQDPGQGLRLIYYSQIVNDFQKGDIAEGYSVSREKKESFPLTVTSAQKNPTAFYLCASSIQGLSNQPQHFGDGTRLSIL.

The chain carries TRBV9 and TRBJ2-7, with D perhaps TRBD2 (6 bases). Trimming took 5 bases from V and 6 from J, leaving 9 bases between them. This CDR3 spans 11 amino acids. Germline V gives CDR1 SGDLS, CDR2 YYNGEE. The CDR3: CASRREVEQYF. The CDR3 region has the DNA TGTGCCAGCAGAAGGGAGGTCGAGCAGTACTTC.

CDR3 coding DNA: TGTGCCAGCGGCCGCGGAGGCCGGACTGAAGCTTTCTTT. It codes for CASGRGGRTEAFF. This sequence joins TRBV9 and TRBJ1-1, with D unresolved. The CDR3 runs 13 residues. Between the trimmed V and J ends, which lost 7 bases and 5 bases, there was a span of 15 bases. Germline CDR1 is SGDLS and CDR2 is YYNGEE. Full variable domain (rest looked up from reference TRBV9 and TRBJ1-1): DSGVTQTPKHLITATGQRVTLRCSPRSGDLSVYWYQQSLDQGLQFLIQYYNGEERAKGNILERFSAQQFPDLHSELNLSSLELGDSALYFCASGRGGRTEAFFGQGTRLTVV.